The 13 T cell receptor beta chains given below trace back to one sample, sequenced in a study of identical twins. A single record per CDR3 protein comes from TCRdb applying MiXCR to the 5' RACE reads. Seen here are fewer than 650,000 distinct CDR3 sequences, just over 7% observed once, and the top ten hold roughly 1.5%. The same sample was also used in a study of yellow fever vaccine responses in identical twins.

Sequencing was carried out using PBMCs. Receptors originate from a woman under 30 in good health.

This clonotype was picked up a small number of times. The rearrangement links TRBV7-9 to TRBJ2-3, with 9 bases identical to TRBD2. The CDR3 is 15 amino acids. The V gene's germline CDR1 is SEHNR and CDR2 FQNEAQ (reference sequence). The junction had 8 bases not matched to a gene; V was cut back by 8 bases and J by 2 bases. CDR3 sequence: CASGEGLANTDTQYF. CDR3 DNA: TGTGCCAGCGGCGAAGGACTAGCGAACACAGATACGCAGTATTTT.

This clonotype appeared many times. This sequence joins TRBV5-1 and TRBJ2-3, with 9 positions matching TRBD2. V gave up 0 bases and J gave up 4 bases; unmatched junction bases: 3. This CDR3 contains 15 residues. Germline V CDR1 and CDR2: SGHRS, YFSETQ. The CDR3 nucleotides are TGCGCCAGCAGCTTGGTTAGCGGGGGCTCAGATACGCAGTATTTT. Translating it yields CASSLVSGGSDTQYF.

The chain has TRBV6-2 or TRBV6-3 and TRBJ2-5; 10 bases fit TRBD2. The CDR3 covers 16 residues. Germline V gene lookup returns CDR1 MNHEY and CDR2 SVGEGT. The J segment lost 5 bases and the V segment lost 2 bases, leaving 8 bases of the junction unmatched. DNA for the CDR3: TGTGCCAGCAGTTACCCCAGCGGGGGGGCTGGGGAGACCCAGTACTTC. Translation: CASSYPSGGAGETQYF.

Many counts were recorded for this clonotype. V usage is TRBV12-3 or TRBV12-4 and J usage is TRBJ2-7, with TRBD1 identical over 9 bases. With 5 bases clipped from V and 5 bases from J, the junction kept 7 bases outside the gene matches. This CDR3 is 14 amino acids long. The CDR3, as DNA: TGTGCCAGCAGTACCTGGACAGGGGTGAACGAGCAGTACTTC. This translates into CASSTWTGVNEQYF.

Ten or more counts support this clonotype. This chain uses TRBV24-1 with TRBJ1-1, with D possibly TRBD1 on 5 matching bases. The V gene's germline CDR1 is KGHDR and CDR2 SFDVKD. There are 13 residues in the CDR3. Trimming pared 7 bases from V and 9 bases from J, leaving 17 bases between. CDR3 protein: CATRARDSYKAFF. CDR3 DNA: TGTGCCACCAGGGCCCGCGACAGTTACAAAGCTTTCTTT.

This clonotype was counted a few times. This chain connects TRBV11-2 to TRBJ2-5, with D unclear. CDR3 length: 14 residues. Trimming shortened V by 2 bases and J by 7 bases, and 14 bases separated the two germline ends. The germline V gene has CDR1 SGHAT and CDR2 FQNNGV. The CDR3 DNA reads TGTGCCAGCAGCTTAAGTTCGGGTGTTGGGACCCAGTACTTC. Its protein product is CASSLSSGVGTQYF.

This clonotype was seen a few times. V and J are TRBV3-1 and TRBJ2-3, with D unclear. The CDR3 covers 17 residues. Germline CDR1 and CDR2: LGHDT and YNNKEL (reference sequence). V lost 1 base, J lost 6 bases, and 20 bases lay in between. The DNA of the CDR3 is TGTGCCAGCAGCCAAGGGTTTAGCCCCGGTTTCTGGGATACGCAGTATTTT. Its protein product is CASSQGFSPGFWDTQYF.

This clonotype was seen many times. V and J are TRBV7-8 and TRBJ2-1; 12 bases fit TRBD2. V shed 2 bases, J shed 1 base, and the junction held 9 bases outside the gene matches. The germline gives CDR1 SGHVS, CDR2 FQNEAQ. This CDR3 spans 19 amino acids. The CDR3 here is CASSLKTSGRFLSYNEQFF. The CDR3 coding sequence is TGTGCCAGCAGCTTAAAGACTAGCGGGAGATTTCTGTCCTACAATGAGCAGTTCTTC.

The genes are TRBV20-1 and TRBJ2-3; the match to TRBD2 covers 9 bases. V dropped 5 bases and J dropped 2; count of bases not matched to a gene: 2. This CDR3 is 13 amino acids long. In germline, CDR1 is DFQATT, CDR2 SNEGSKA (reference sequence). CDR3 residues: CSAGLANTDTQYF. CDR3 in DNA: TGCAGTGCTGGACTAGCGAACACAGATACGCAGTATTTT.

The rearrangement joins TRBV11-2 to TRBJ2-1; 8 bases are shared with TRBD2. V gave up 4 bases and J gave up 5 bases; unmatched junction bases: 1. The CDR3 sequence is 13 residues long. Per the germline V gene, CDR1 is SGHAT and CDR2 is FQNNGV. The CDR3 DNA reads TGTGCCAGCAGCTGGGGACTAGACAATGAGCAGTTCTTC. Translation gives CASSWGLDNEQFF.

This clonotype has only a few counts. The rearrangement uses TRBV28 and TRBJ2-2, with 13 positions matching TRBD2. V lost 1 base to trimming and J lost 6 bases; unmatched junction nucleotides: 2. The germline V gene encodes CDR1 MDHEN and CDR2 SYDVKM. The CDR3 sequence is 16 residues long. The CDR3 loop is CASSLLTSGRAGELFF. The CDR3 nucleotides are TGTGCCAGCAGTTTATTAACTAGCGGGAGGGCCGGGGAGCTGTTTTTT.

The chain couples TRBV20-1 to TRBJ2-5; D call uncertain. The germline V and J ends were trimmed by 6 bases and 5 bases, with 7 bases remaining between them. CDR1 is DFQATT, CDR2 SNEGSKA, per germline (reference sequence). The length of the CDR3 is 10 residues. The CDR3 sequence: CSASPETQYF. The CDR3 DNA reads TGCAGTGCCAGCCCGGAGACCCAGTACTTC.

This clonotype was recorded at least ten times. CDR3 DNA: TGTGCCAGCAGTCCGCTAGCGTCTAGCACAGATACGCAGTATTTT. It is translated as CASSPLASSTDTQYF. J is TRBJ2-3 and V is TRBV6-1; weak D call: TRBD2 (6 bases). The CDR3 has 15 amino acids. Germline V gives CDR1 MNHNS, CDR2 SASEGT. The ends were cut back, 5 bases at V and 0 bases at J, with 12 bases in the middle.